The clone carrying this TCR beta chain was seen a handful of times. Its specificity is not known. The entry originates in a study of blood T cells in healthy people across ages. Together with a sample-barcoded 5' primer, a J-beta primer mix was included in a second PCR lasting about 7 to 11 cycles. A single record per CDR3 protein comes from TCRdb applying MiXCR to the 5' RACE reads. The sample carries hundreds of thousands of distinct CDR3 sequences, around 40% recorded once. The total RNA that was extracted per sample amounted to at least 5 micrograms. Study findings and constraints: The donors' CMV status was not determined, possibly confounding changes in expanded clonotypes. The fall in TCR beta diversity per million T cells was roughly linear with age.

CDR1 MNHEY and CDR2 SVGAGI come from the germline V gene. V was cut by 0 bases and J by 1 base, with 12 bases left in between. There are 16 residues in the CDR3. This TCR came from a woman aged 60 to 75 in good health. V and J are TRBV6-5 and TRBJ1-1; no definite D call. The sequencing input was blood. The CDR3 region has the DNA TGTGCCAGCAGTTACTCGTTGGGGATCGGGAACACTGAAGCTTTCTTT. Its protein is CASSYSLGIGNTEAFF.